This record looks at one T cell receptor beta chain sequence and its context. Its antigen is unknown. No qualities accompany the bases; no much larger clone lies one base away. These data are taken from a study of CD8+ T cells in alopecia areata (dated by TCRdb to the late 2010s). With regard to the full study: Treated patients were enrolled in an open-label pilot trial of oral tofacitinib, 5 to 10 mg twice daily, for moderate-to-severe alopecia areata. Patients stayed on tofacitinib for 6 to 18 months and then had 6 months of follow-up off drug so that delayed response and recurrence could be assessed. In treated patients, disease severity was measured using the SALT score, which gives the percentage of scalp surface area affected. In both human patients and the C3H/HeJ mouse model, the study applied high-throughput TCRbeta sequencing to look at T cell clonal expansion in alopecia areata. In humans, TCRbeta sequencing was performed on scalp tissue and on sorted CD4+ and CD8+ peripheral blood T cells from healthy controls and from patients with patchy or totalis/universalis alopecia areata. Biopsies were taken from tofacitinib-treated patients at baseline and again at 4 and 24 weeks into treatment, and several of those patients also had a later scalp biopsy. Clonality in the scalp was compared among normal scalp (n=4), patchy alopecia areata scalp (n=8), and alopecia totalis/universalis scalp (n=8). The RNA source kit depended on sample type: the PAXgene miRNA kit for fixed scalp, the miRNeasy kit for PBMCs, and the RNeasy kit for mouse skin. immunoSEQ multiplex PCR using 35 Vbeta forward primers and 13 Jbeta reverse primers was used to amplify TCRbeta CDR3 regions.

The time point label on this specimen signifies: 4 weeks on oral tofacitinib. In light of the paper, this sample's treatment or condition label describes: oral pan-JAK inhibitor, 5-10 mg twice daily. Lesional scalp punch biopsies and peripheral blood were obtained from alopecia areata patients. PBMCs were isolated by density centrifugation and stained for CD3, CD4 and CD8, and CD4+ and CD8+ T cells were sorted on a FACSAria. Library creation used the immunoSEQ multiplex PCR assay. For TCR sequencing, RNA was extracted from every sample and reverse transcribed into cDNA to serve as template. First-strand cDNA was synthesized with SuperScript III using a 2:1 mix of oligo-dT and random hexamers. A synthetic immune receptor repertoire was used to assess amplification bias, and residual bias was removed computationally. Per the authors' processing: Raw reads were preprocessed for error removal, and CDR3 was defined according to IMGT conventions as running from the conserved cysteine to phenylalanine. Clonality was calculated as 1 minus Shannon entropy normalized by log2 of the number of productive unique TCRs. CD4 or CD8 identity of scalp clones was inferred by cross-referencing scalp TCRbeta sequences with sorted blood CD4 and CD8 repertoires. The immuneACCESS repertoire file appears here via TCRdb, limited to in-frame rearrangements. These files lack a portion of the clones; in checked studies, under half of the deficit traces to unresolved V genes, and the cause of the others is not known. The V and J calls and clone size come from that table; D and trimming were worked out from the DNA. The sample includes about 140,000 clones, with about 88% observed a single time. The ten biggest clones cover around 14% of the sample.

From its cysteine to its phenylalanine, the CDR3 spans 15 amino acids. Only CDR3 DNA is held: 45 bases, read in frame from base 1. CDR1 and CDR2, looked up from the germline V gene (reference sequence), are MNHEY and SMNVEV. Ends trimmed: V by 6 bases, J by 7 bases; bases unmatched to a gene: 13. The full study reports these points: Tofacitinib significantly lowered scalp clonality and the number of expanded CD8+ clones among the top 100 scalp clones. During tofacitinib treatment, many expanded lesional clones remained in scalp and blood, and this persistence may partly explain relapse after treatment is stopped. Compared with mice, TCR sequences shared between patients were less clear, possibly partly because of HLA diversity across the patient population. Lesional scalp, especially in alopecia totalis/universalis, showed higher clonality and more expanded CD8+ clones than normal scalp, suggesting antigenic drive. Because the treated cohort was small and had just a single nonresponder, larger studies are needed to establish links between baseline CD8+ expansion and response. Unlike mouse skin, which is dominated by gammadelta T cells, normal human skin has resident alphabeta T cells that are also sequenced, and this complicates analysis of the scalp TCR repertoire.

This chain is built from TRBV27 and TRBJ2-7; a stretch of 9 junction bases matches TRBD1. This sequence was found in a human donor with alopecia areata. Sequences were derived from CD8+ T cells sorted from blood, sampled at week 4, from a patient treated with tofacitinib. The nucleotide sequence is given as TGTGCCAGCAGACCCATTGGGGACAGGGATTATGAGCAGTACTTC. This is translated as CASRPIGDRDYEQYF.